These 13 T cell receptor beta chains came from one sample sequenced in a study of T cells in pancreatic ductal adenocarcinoma. Data came from immunoSEQ multiplex PCR; TCRdb stores just in-frame clones and leaves some out. The profile shows some 5,400 clones, around three quarters of them singletons. The selected patients with pancreatic ductal adenocarcinoma had surgery but no neoadjuvant therapy. Sequences were obtained from pancreatic tumor tissue. The origin of the receptors is a human donor with pancreatic ductal adenocarcinoma.

The gene calls are TRBV11-1 and TRBJ2-7; 8 positions agree with TRBD2. V dropped 2 bases and J dropped 6; count of bases not matched to a gene: 9. Germline CDR1 SGHAT, CDR2 FQDESV (reference sequence). The CDR3 contains 15 residues. The CDR3, as DNA: TGTGCCAGCAGCTTAACGAGCGGGGGCCTCCGCGAGCAGTACTTC. Its translation is CASSLTSGGLREQYF. The variable domain in full, completed from reference TRBV11-1 and TRBJ2-7, reads EAEVAQSPRYKITEKSQAVAFWCDPISGHATLYWYRQILGQGPELLVQFQDESVVDDSQLPKDRFSAERLKGVDSTLKIQPAELGDSAMYLCASSLTSGGLREQYFGPGTRLTVT.

The chain is built from TRBV5-1 and TRBJ2-5; D may be TRBD2 (6 bases). The CDR3 has 15 residues. V lost 1 base, J lost 5 bases, and 15 bases lay in between. Germline assignment: CDR1 SGHRS and CDR2 YFSETQ. CDR3 amino acids: CASSLTGRGGETQYF. DNA for the CDR3: TGCGCCAGCAGCTTGACAGGCCGCGGAGGGGAGACCCAGTACTTC.

This clone occurred a few times. This chain uses TRBV4-3 with TRBJ1-6, with TRBD1 matching over 7 bases. From germline, CDR1 is LGHNA and CDR2 YSLEER. V gave up 1 base and J gave up 7 bases; unmatched junction bases: 7. The CDR3 totals 16 residues. The CDR3 sequence: CASSQGTGEKNSPLHF. CDR3 DNA sequence: TGCGCCAGCAGCCAAGGGACAGGAGAAAAGAATTCACCCCTCCACTTT.

V usage is TRBV5-4 and J usage is TRBJ1-4; maybe TRBD1 (5 bases). The V end lost 0 bases, the J end lost 5 bases, and 14 bases lay between the germline ends. CDR1 and CDR2 from the germline V gene are SGHNT and YYREEE (reference sequence). CDR3 length: 16 residues. Written as DNA, the CDR3 is TGTGCCAGCAGCTTGGGGGGCGGGGCTGACAATGAAAAACTGTTTTTT. Protein: CASSLGGGADNEKLFF.

This chain links TRBV5-1 with TRBJ2-3; tentative D call: TRBD2 (6 bases). The CDR3 has 15 residues. V shed 1 base and J shed 4 bases, with 13 bases lying between them. Germline-derived CDR1 and CDR2 are SGHRS and YFSETQ. The CDR3 loop reads CASSLLAVSADTQYF. Here the CDR3 DNA reads TGCGCCAGCAGCTTGTTAGCGGTTTCGGCAGATACGCAGTATTTT. The full variable domain, rest sourced from reference TRBV5-1 and TRBJ2-3, is KAGVTQTPRYLIKTRGQQVTLSCSPISGHRSVSWYQQTPGQGLQFLFEYFSETQRNKGNFPGRFSGRQFSNSRSEMNVSTLELGDSALYLCASSLLAVSADTQYFGPGTRLTVL.

The chain is built from TRBV5-3 and TRBJ2-6; D perhaps matches TRBD1 (6 bases). TRBV5-3 carries the ORF label, with uncertain function. The CDR3 consists of 17 residues. With 1 base removed from V and 2 bases from J, the gap between germline ends came to 13 bases. The CDR3 DNA sequence: TGTGCCAGAAGCTTGTTAACAGGGACCGCTGGGGCCAACGTCCTGACTTTC. This translates into CARSLLTGTAGANVLTF.

The V and J genes are TRBV7-9 and TRBJ2-2; D is ambiguous. V was pared by 2 bases and J by 4 bases, with 8 bases between. Germline values: CDR1 SEHNR, CDR2 FQNEAQ (reference sequence). This CDR3 comprises 14 residues. CDR3 loop: CASSLTNPTGELFF. The CDR3 DNA is TGTGCCAGCAGCTTAACTAATCCCACCGGGGAGCTGTTTTTT.

V usage is TRBV11-3 and J usage is TRBJ2-5; TRBD1 matches 9 bases. Losses at the gene ends were 5 bases for V and 5 bases for J; bases not matched to a gene: 18. CDR3 length equals 18 residues. Germline V lookup: CDR1 SGHNT, CDR2 YENEEA. The CDR3, as DNA: TGTGCCAGCAGCCTTTTGGGGTCACGGGACAGGGTGTGGGAGACCCAGTACTTC. Its translation is CASSLLGSRDRVWETQYF. The full variable domain, in which reference TRBV11-3 and TRBJ2-5 provide the parts outside the CDR3, is EAGVVQSPRYKIIEKKQPVAFWCNPISGHNTLYWYLQNLGQGPELLIRYENEEAVDDSQLPKDRFSAERLKGVDSTLKIQPAELGDSAVYLCASSLLGSRDRVWETQYFGPGTRLLVL.

This sequence joins TRBV9 and TRBJ2-7; 7 bases align to TRBD1. This CDR3 is 14 amino acids long. Germline loops: CDR1 SGDLS, CDR2 YYNGEE. The CDR3 is CATKETGSSYEQYF. CDR3 DNA sequence: TGTGCAACCAAAGAGACAGGGAGCTCCTACGAGCAGTACTTC.

The chain links TRBV9 to TRBJ1-1, with D possibly being TRBD1 (6 bases). The V gene lost 0 bases and the J gene lost 5 bases, with 8 bases spanning the gap. Per the germline V gene, CDR1 is SGDLS and CDR2 is YYNGEE. This CDR3 contains 13 residues. The CDR3 is CASSVGGRTEAFF. The CDR3 nucleotides are TGTGCCAGCAGCGTAGGGGGGCGGACTGAAGCTTTCTTT. The entire variable domain, with the rest obtained from reference TRBV9 and TRBJ1-1, is as follows: DSGVTQTPKHLITATGQRVTLRCSPRSGDLSVYWYQQSLDQGLQFLIQYYNGEERAKGNILERFSAQQFPDLHSELNLSSLELGDSALYFCASSVGGRTEAFFGQGTRLTVV.

This chain links TRBV29-1 with TRBJ1-2, with 8 positions matching TRBD1. The junction had 7 bases not matched to a gene; V was cut back by 4 bases and J by 6 bases. Germline-derived CDR1 and CDR2 are SQVTM and ANQGSEA. The CDR3 contains 13 residues. CDR3 residues: CSVVKDRVDGYTF. The CDR3 coding sequence is TGCAGCGTTGTTAAGGACAGGGTTGATGGCTACACCTTC. Using reference TRBV29-1 and TRBJ1-2 for the parts outside the CDR3, the full variable domain is SAVISQKPSRDICQRGTSLTIQCQVDSQVTMMFWYRQQPGQSLTLIATANQGSEATYESGFVIDKFPISRPNLTFSTLTVSNMSPEDSSIYLCSVVKDRVDGYTFGSGTRLTVV.

V gene TRBV1 combines with J gene TRBJ2-4; the table calls TRBD2, which could not be checked here. TRBV1 is a known pseudogene. The CDR3 has 21 amino acids. The CDR3 DNA reads TGCACCAGCAGCCCGCATAAGCAAGGGTTTAGCGGGGGAATAGCCAAAAACATTCAGTACTTC. Its translation is CTSSPHKQGFSGGIAKNIQYF.

This clone was counted a few times. The V and J genes are TRBV6-5 and TRBJ2-3; no clear D. There are 11 residues in the CDR3. Trimming left V 4 bases short and J 5 bases short, with 4 bases between. CDR1 and CDR2 (germline): MNHEY, SVGAGI. Here the CDR3 reads CASSFRDTQYF. DNA of the CDR3: TGTGCCAGCAGTTTTCGAGATACGCAGTATTTT.